Following are 20 T cell receptor beta chains from one sample sequenced in a study of T cells expressing NK-cell markers. For each CDR3 protein, TCRdb gives one entry from its re-call of the 5' RACE reads, without DNA. Its table records about 300,000 distinct CDR3 sequences. Sequencing input: blood T cells: a sorted CD56 or NKG2C T cell subset, CD4+ or CD8+ T cells, or bulk PBMC T cells (not recorded which). These receptors all stem from a woman aged 18 to 75 in good health.

The genes are TRBV5-1 and TRBJ2-5; as DNA is missing, the TRBD1 call by TCRdb cannot be tested. The germline gives CDR1 SGHRS, CDR2 YFSETQ. This CDR3 comprises 16 residues. CDR3 amino acids: CASSLADQGARETQYF.

The gene calls are TRBV15 and TRBJ1-5. The CDR3 is 14 residues long. Germline V gene lookup returns CDR1 LNHNV and CDR2 YYDKDF (reference sequence). This CDR3 reads CATSRVGENQPQHF.

The chain employs TRBV7-3 and TRBJ2-2; TCRdb lists TRBD1, though no DNA is available to test this call. The V gene's germline CDR1 is SGHTA and CDR2 FQGTGA. This CDR3 is built from 14 residues. CDR3 sequence: CASSLTGATGELFF.

The genes are TRBV29-1 and TRBJ1-1; TCRdb outputs TRBD1, but without DNA this stays unchecked. This CDR3 has 12 amino acids. Germline V CDR1 and CDR2: SQVTM, ANQGSEA. CDR3 residues: CSVTRTGGEAFF.

The chain uses TRBV28 and TRBJ2-1; the TRBD1 assignment by TCRdb is unverifiable without DNA. Germline values: CDR1 MDHEN, CDR2 SYDVKM. The CDR3 consists of 15 residues. CDR3 sequence reads: CASTGTGLGSNEQFF.

The chain links TRBV5-1 to TRBJ2-2; without DNA, the TCRdb call of TRBD1 cannot be checked. CDR3 length: 15 amino acids. Looked up from germline, CDR1 is SGHRS and CDR2 is YFSETQ. The CDR3 sequence is CASSLSGQNTGELFF.

The genes are TRBV7-9 and TRBJ2-2; no DNA is available, so the TRBD1 call from TCRdb remains unchecked. The CDR3 covers 14 residues. Germline V gene sequence: CDR1 SEHNR, CDR2 FQNEAQ (reference sequence). The CDR3 sequence is CASSPRTGERELFF. Together with reference TRBV7-9 and TRBJ2-2, the CDR3 gives the full variable domain: DTGVSQNPRHKITKRGQNVTFRCDPISEHNRLYWYRQTLGQGPEFLTYFQNEAQLEKSRLLSDRFSAERPKGSFSTLEIQRTEQGDSAMYLCASSPRTGERELFFGEGSRLTVL.

The chain carries TRBV9 and TRBJ1-2. This CDR3 has 17 amino acids. The V gene's germline CDR1 is SGDLS and CDR2 YYNGEE. Here the CDR3 reads CASSAKYQALSNYGYTF.

The chain has TRBV27 and TRBJ2-3; TCRdb reports TRBD2, a call that lacks DNA to check it against. From germline, CDR1 is MNHEY and CDR2 SMNVEV (reference sequence). The CDR3 is made up of 15 amino acids. The CDR3 is CASSNSLGLADTQYF.

The CDR3 region is CASSFGLVGNQPQHF. This chain uses TRBV12-3 or TRBV12-4 with TRBJ1-5. The length of the CDR3 is 15 residues.

The chain links TRBV7-2 to TRBJ2-3; TCRdb outputs TRBD2, but without DNA this stays unchecked. The germline V gene has CDR1 SGHTA and CDR2 FQGNSA. This CDR3 contains 16 residues. CDR3 amino acids: CASSTRFGGATDTQYF.

This sequence joins TRBV4-3 and TRBJ1-3. CDR3 size: 13 residues. Germline V gene sequence: CDR1 LGHNA, CDR2 YSLEER. CDR3 amino acids: CASSSVRRNTIYF.

The rearrangement uses TRBV7-2 and TRBJ2-2. Germline values: CDR1 SGHTA, CDR2 FQGNSA. The CDR3 runs 13 residues. CDR3 protein: CASRLAATGELFF.

The genes are TRBV23-1 and TRBJ1-1; without DNA, the TCRdb call of TRBD1 cannot be checked. TRBV23-1 is known as an ORF, though its function is uncertain. The CDR3 sequence is 16 residues long. CDR3: CASPVVRWGTAPEAFF.

The J gene is TRBJ2-1, the V gene TRBV5-1; TCRdb returns TRBD1, unconfirmable since there is no DNA. Germline CDR1 and CDR2: SGHRS and YFSETQ. The CDR3 is 14 residues long. CDR3 region: CASRRDSSYNEQFF. Full variable domain (missing parts from reference TRBV5-1 and TRBJ2-1): KAGVTQTPRYLIKTRGQQVTLSCSPISGHRSVSWYQQTPGQGLQFLFEYFSETQRNKGNFPGRFSGRQFSNSRSEMNVSTLELGDSALYLCASRRDSSYNEQFFGPGTRLTVL.

CDR3 residues: CASSLEGGGVATGELFF. J is TRBJ2-2 and V is TRBV12-3 or TRBV12-4; lacking DNA, the TRBD1 call made by TCRdb goes unchecked. This CDR3 spans 17 amino acids.

CDR3 in amino acids: CSGQIEPEKLFF. The V gene is TRBV29-1, the J gene TRBJ1-4. Germline-derived CDR1 and CDR2 are SQVTM and ANQGSEA. The CDR3 consists of 12 residues. Full variable domain (rest looked up from reference TRBV29-1 and TRBJ1-4): SAVISQKPSRDICQRGTSLTIQCQVDSQVTMMFWYRQQPGQSLTLIATANQGSEATYESGFVIDKFPISRPNLTFSTLTVSNMSPEDSSIYLCSGQIEPEKLFFGSGTQLSVL.

This sequence joins TRBV25-1 and TRBJ2-3; with no DNA, the TCRdb D assignment of TRBD1 cannot be verified. CDR3 length: 15 residues. Per germline, CDR1 MGHDK and CDR2 SYGVNS. The CDR3 spells CASSEQGKPQDTQYF.

The chain uses TRBV20-1 and TRBJ2-1; TCRdb's D call of TRBD1 is untestable without DNA. The germline gives CDR1 DFQATT, CDR2 SNEGSKA (reference sequence). The CDR3 consists of 13 residues. The CDR3 sequence: CSARTPSAYEQFF.

The V gene is TRBV5-1, the J gene TRBJ2-4; the TCRdb call, TRBD1, lacks DNA for checking. The CDR3 extends over 16 amino acids. CDR1 SGHRS and CDR2 YFSETQ come from the germline V gene. CDR3 amino acids: CASSLEGAGAKNIQYF.